This T cell receptor (beta chain) was identified in a study of blood T cell repertoires in COVID-19. Study overall: Symptom resolution, clearance, or two negative PCRs marked donors in Cohort 3 as recovered.

Repertoires were generated with immunoSEQ multiplex PCR, while TCRdb's copy carries only in-frame clones and drops some. This sample has a few hundred thousand clones, with about 89% found just once. V dropped 6 bases and J dropped 4; count of bases not matched to a gene: 12. The length of the CDR3 is 19 residues. Per the germline V gene, CDR1 is WSHSY and CDR2 is SAAADI. The TCR originated in a man aged 40-49 years in a cohort exposed to, infected with or recovered from COVID-19 (not recorded which). The chain joins TRBV10-2 to TRBJ2-2; 15 bases are shared with TRBD2. Specimen: PBMCs or T cells enriched from blood (not recorded which). CDR3 amino acids: CASRQPPGLAGGRTGELFF. The DNA of the CDR3 is TGCGCCAGCAGGCAACCCCCGGGACTAGCGGGAGGCCGCACCGGGGAGCTGTTTTTT.